These 2 T cell receptor beta chains were all obtained from the same sample, sequenced in a study of blood T cells in healthy people across ages. PCR was performed a second time for about 6 to 12 cycles using a sample-barcoded 5' primer and a J-beta primer mix. TCRdb re-derived calls from the 5' RACE reads in MiXCR, one entry per CDR3 protein. Seen here are about 1.7 million distinct CDR3 sequences, 28% observed once, and the top ten hold around 7.7%. What was sequenced was blood. The receptors stem from a woman younger than 45 in good health.

In its sample, this clonotype was seen a few times. This sequence joins TRBV7-2 and TRBJ2-3; 10 bases fit TRBD2. Germline loops: CDR1 SGHTA, CDR2 FQGNSA. With V trimmed by 5 bases and J by 6 bases, 11 bases remained unmatched. The CDR3 consists of 16 residues. CDR3 protein: CASSVRLAGIADTQYF. The CDR3 coding sequence is TGTGCCAGCAGCGTACGACTAGCGGGTATAGCGGATACGCAGTATTTT.

The sample holds many counts of this clonotype. J is TRBJ2-3 and V is TRBV6-5; D might be TRBD2 (7 bases). In germline, CDR1 is MNHEY, CDR2 SVGAGI. The CDR3 spans 15 residues. The germline V and J ends were trimmed by 7 bases and 8 bases, with 22 bases remaining between them. The CDR3 DNA is TGTGCCAGCATGGGAGGGGGGACTAATGAGGGTACGCAGTATTTT. Translating it yields CASMGGGTNEGTQYF.